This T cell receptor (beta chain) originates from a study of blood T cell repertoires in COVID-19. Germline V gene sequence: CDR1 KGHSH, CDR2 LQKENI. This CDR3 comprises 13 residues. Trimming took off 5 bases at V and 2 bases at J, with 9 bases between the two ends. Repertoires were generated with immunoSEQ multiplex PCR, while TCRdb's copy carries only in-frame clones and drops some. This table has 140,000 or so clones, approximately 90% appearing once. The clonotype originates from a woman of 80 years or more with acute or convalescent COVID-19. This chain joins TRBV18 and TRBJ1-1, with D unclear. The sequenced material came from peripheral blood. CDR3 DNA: TGTGCCAGCTCATTGAACGGTAACACTGAAGCTTTCTTT. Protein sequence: CASSLNGNTEAFF. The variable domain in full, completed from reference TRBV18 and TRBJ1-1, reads NAGVMQNPRHLVRRRGQEARLRCSPMKGHSHVYWYRQLPEEGLKFMVYLQKENIIDESGMPKERFSAEFPKEGPSILRIQQVVRGDSAAYFCASSLNGNTEAFFGQGTRLTVV.